This is a list of T cell receptor beta chains from one sample in a study of blood T cell repertoires in COVID-19. Here immunoSEQ multiplex PCR was the method, and the copy in TCRdb shows in-frame clones only, minus some. This table has about 40,000 clones, approximately 88% appearing once. The sequenced material came from peripheral blood. These TCRs come from a woman in her sixties or seventies with acute or convalescent COVID-19. Each CDR3 is given with its conserved first and last residue. A D gene is named only where the DNA matches it firmly. For some rows the clone size is stated as once, few or many, or as a class when expanded; others skip it.

DNA: TGTGCCACCAGCAGCCCCCAGGGAAATGAAAAACTGTTTTTT
CDR3: CATSSPQGNEKLFF
size: -
J: TRBJ1-4
V: TRBV15
D: -

DNA: TGTGCCAGCAGCTTAACTTCGGTCTACCCCACGGAGCAGTTCTTC
CDR3: CASSLTSVYPTEQFF
size: -
J: TRBJ2-1
V: TRBV7-3
D: -

DNA: TGTGCCAGCAGCCCTACTAGGTCCGGGGAGCTGTTTTTT
CDR3: CASSPTRSGELFF
size: -
J: TRBJ2-2
V: TRBV6-2/TRBV6-3
D: -

DNA: TGTGCCAGTAGTTGGGCAGAGAACACTGAAGCTTTCTTT
CDR3: CASSWAENTEAFF
size: -
J: TRBJ1-1
V: TRBV19
D: -

DNA: TGTGCCAGCAGCCTAAGGGTGACAGGTTCGGAAGCTTTCTTT
CDR3: CASSLRVTGSEAFF
size: -
J: TRBJ1-1
V: TRBV27
D: -

DNA: TGTGCCAGCAGTCCTGACAGGGGAACAGATACGCAGTATTTT
CDR3: CASSPDRGTDTQYF
size: -
J: TRBJ2-3
V: TRBV28
D: TRBD1

DNA: TGTGCCAGCAGTGACCGGGGGACTGAAGCTTTCTTT
CDR3: CASSDRGTEAFF
size: once
J: TRBJ1-1
V: TRBV6-2/TRBV6-3
D: -

DNA: TGCGCCAGCAGCTCAACAGCAATCACAGATACGCAGTATTTT
CDR3: CASSSTAITDTQYF
size: -
J: TRBJ2-3
V: TRBV5-1
D: -

DNA: TGTGCCAAAATCCAGTTGAACACTGAAGCTTTCTTT
CDR3: CAKIQLNTEAFF
size: few
J: TRBJ1-1
V: TRBV5-3
D: -

DNA: TGTGCCAGCACTCCAATCCTAGCGGGAGGAAACACCGGGGAGCTGTTTTTT
CDR3: CASTPILAGGNTGELFF
size: -
J: TRBJ2-2
V: TRBV28
D: TRBD2